A single TCR beta chain is shown here with its context. In germline, CDR1 is MDHEN, CDR2 SYDVKM. V lost 2 bases and J lost 5, with 18 bases in between. The CDR3 has 16 amino acids. TCRdb keeps only in-frame clones here, not all; method: immunoSEQ multiplex PCR. The repertoire holds 550,000 to 800,000 clones, with 90% as singletons. This specimen comes from a study of shared clonotypes between healthy human individuals. This clonotype originated in a man aged 18 to 30 in good health. Some clones in this sample may be carry-over from other donors' samples. Sequencing was carried out using memory CD8+ T cells from PBMCs. Regarding subset: CD45RO+ cells pooled with CCR7-negative TemRA cells. This chain links TRBV28 with TRBJ2-5; possibly TRBD1 for D (6 bases). CDR3 region: CASSLVWDTLLETQYF. CDR3 bases: TGTGCCAGCAGTTTAGTATGGGACACCCTCTTGGAGACCCAGTACTTC.